Reported below is one T cell receptor beta chain. Its antigen is unidentified. Libraries were prepared by immunoSEQ multiplex PCR; TCRdb keeps only in-frame clonotypes and omits some of them. The profile covers around 75,000 clones, with roughly 90% appearing a single time and around 2.4% taken by the ten largest. This entry belongs to a study of OX40 agonist ivuxolimab in advanced cancers. This CDR3 region has 20 residues. V was clipped by 0 bases and J by 1 base, with 25 bases between them. Germline CDR1 SGHNT, CDR2 YENEEA. Findings and caveats of the study: Also present in some nonresponders was a low level of normalized T-cell clonal expansion. Relatively little clonal expansion, among the lowest observed, appeared in partial responders at 0.1-3.0 mg/kg.

The material sequenced was CD4+ or CD8+ T cells sorted from blood, taken in a trial of the OX40 agonist ivuxolimab. This TCR was recovered from an adult with an advanced solid tumor such as melanoma, head and neck, liver or kidney cancer. The rearrangement uses TRBV11-3 and TRBJ2-7; D unresolved. CDR3: CASSLEGGRPPGLGSYEQYF. DNA for the CDR3: TGTGCCAGCAGCTTAGAGGGCGGTCGGCCTCCGGGTCTGGGTTCCTACGAGCAGTACTTC.